This TCR beta chain comes out of a study of CD8+ T cells in alopecia areata. This clone was seen only a few times. Those with alopecia areata gave lesional scalp punch biopsies and peripheral blood. Unmatched junction bases numbered 2, after V lost 9 bases and J lost 5 bases. The CDR3 has 12 amino acids. Germline CDR1 LNHDA, CDR2 SQIVND (reference sequence). cDNA prepared by RNA extraction and subsequent reverse transcription served as the template for sequencing. Sequencing used immunoSEQ multiplex PCR; TCRdb keeps in-frame clones, though not all of them. The data show 150,000 or so clones, around half seen once.

The sample was CD8+ T cells sorted from blood, taken at week 0. This receptor was obtained from a human donor with alopecia areata. This chain links TRBV19 with TRBJ1-4; 8 nucleotides align to TRBD1. The CDR3 nucleotides read TGTGCCAGCCGGACAGGGAATGAAAAACTGTTTTTT. It codes for CASRTGNEKLFF.